A selection of T cell receptor beta chains follows, all from one sample in a study of control samples from healthy donors and cancer patients. This table comes from immunoSEQ multiplex PCR, and its TCRdb copy is limited to in-frame clones, with some not included. The sample contains approximately 100,000 clones, around 80% of which appear only once. The sequencing sample was made of blood. These receptors all stem from a man in his 60s in good health. Each CDR3 is given without its conserved first and last residue. Only some rows state a clone size, as once, few, many or a class for expanded clones.

v_call: TRBV19; clone_size: NA; j_call: TRBJ2-3; cdr3_aa: ASVGRDTPMGVTDTQY
v_call: TRBV6-2/TRBV6-3; clone_size: NA; j_call: TRBJ2-3; cdr3_aa: ASSYRTSVTDTQY
v_call: TRBV9; clone_size: NA; j_call: TRBJ2-2; cdr3_aa: ASSERTGGVSGELF
v_call: TRBV10-3; clone_size: NA; j_call: TRBJ2-3; cdr3_aa: AISGSGTSADTQY
v_call: TRBV24-1; clone_size: NA; j_call: TRBJ2-3; cdr3_aa: ATSDGKRGGTDTQY
v_call: TRBV28; clone_size: once; j_call: TRBJ2-7; cdr3_aa: ASRQRYEQY
v_call: TRBV30; clone_size: NA; j_call: TRBJ2-1; cdr3_aa: AWKVSGGGGFYNEQF
v_call: TRBV7-8; clone_size: NA; j_call: TRBJ2-5; cdr3_aa: ASSPPYLYTGVGETQY
v_call: TRBV3-1/TRBV3-2; clone_size: NA; j_call: TRBJ2-7; cdr3_aa: ASSLLSGAEQY
v_call: TRBV11-2; clone_size: NA; j_call: TRBJ2-7; cdr3_aa: ASSRGLAGEPYEQY
v_call: TRBV6-2/TRBV6-3; clone_size: NA; j_call: TRBJ2-2; cdr3_aa: ASSWTSGGPKNTGELF
v_call: TRBV15; clone_size: NA; j_call: TRBJ2-3; cdr3_aa: ATSRDLLAGISTDTQY
v_call: TRBV30; clone_size: NA; j_call: TRBJ1-5; cdr3_aa: AWKGAGGNQPQH
v_call: TRBV24-1; clone_size: NA; j_call: TRBJ2-2; cdr3_aa: ATSGPSGRLVNTGELF
v_call: TRBV4-1; clone_size: NA; j_call: TRBJ2-2; cdr3_aa: ASSQDRGVGELF
v_call: TRBV7-6; clone_size: NA; j_call: TRBJ2-3; cdr3_aa: ASSLGGAGVTDTQY
v_call: TRBV28; clone_size: NA; j_call: TRBJ1-1; cdr3_aa: ASSPLTEAF
v_call: TRBV11-2; clone_size: NA; j_call: TRBJ2-3; cdr3_aa: ASSFSGGSTDTQY
v_call: TRBV19; clone_size: NA; j_call: TRBJ1-2; cdr3_aa: ASTSTKAGGFSSHYGYT
v_call: TRBV5-4; clone_size: NA; j_call: TRBJ2-7; cdr3_aa: ASSSFDRTYYEQY
v_call: TRBV2; clone_size: NA; j_call: TRBJ1-6; cdr3_aa: ASSDGQGNSPLH
v_call: TRBV28; clone_size: once; j_call: TRBJ1-2; cdr3_aa: ASTDPGRNYGYT
v_call: TRBV15; clone_size: once; j_call: TRBJ2-1; cdr3_aa: ATSRVFSEPYNEQF
v_call: TRBV2; clone_size: NA; j_call: TRBJ2-5; cdr3_aa: ASRPQETQY
v_call: TRBV27; clone_size: NA; j_call: TRBJ2-1; cdr3_aa: ASSPWGGGNEQF
v_call: TRBV29-1; clone_size: NA; j_call: TRBJ2-7; cdr3_aa: SVGGGQGSYEQY
v_call: TRBV7-9; clone_size: NA; j_call: TRBJ2-7; cdr3_aa: ASSSDFYEQY
v_call: TRBV13; clone_size: NA; j_call: TRBJ2-3; cdr3_aa: ASSSTATGGLSTDTQY
v_call: TRBV15; clone_size: NA; j_call: TRBJ2-5; cdr3_aa: ATSRGGYQETQY
v_call: TRBV4-1; clone_size: medium-sized; j_call: TRBJ2-7; cdr3_aa: ASSVRRDETYEQY
v_call: TRBV10-3; clone_size: NA; j_call: TRBJ2-7; cdr3_aa: AIRPLAGRYEQY
v_call: TRBV19; clone_size: NA; j_call: TRBJ2-5; cdr3_aa: ATSPRSQETQY
v_call: TRBV7-2; clone_size: NA; j_call: TRBJ2-5; cdr3_aa: ASSTRTAETQY
v_call: TRBV12-3/TRBV12-4; clone_size: NA; j_call: TRBJ1-2; cdr3_aa: ATVGSNYGYT
v_call: TRBV5-5; clone_size: NA; j_call: TRBJ1-2; cdr3_aa: ASSLGQGPTYGYT
v_call: TRBV6-1; clone_size: once; j_call: TRBJ1-4; cdr3_aa: ASSEDRGGGIWKLF
v_call: TRBV19; clone_size: NA; j_call: TRBJ2-1; cdr3_aa: ASQFGGGYNEQF
v_call: TRBV30; clone_size: few; j_call: TRBJ1-3; cdr3_aa: AWSGGGNTIY
v_call: TRBV6-5; clone_size: NA; j_call: TRBJ1-2; cdr3_aa: ASSPPGSWGYT
v_call: TRBV7-6; clone_size: NA; j_call: TRBJ1-4; cdr3_aa: ASSLAPPTRYSNEKLF
v_call: TRBV2; clone_size: once; j_call: TRBJ2-5; cdr3_aa: ADSRDGGRYGTQY